The 14 T cell receptor beta chains below come from one sample, sequenced in a study of control samples from healthy donors and cancer patients. Clones were sequenced by immunoSEQ multiplex PCR, and TCRdb holds only the in-frame ones, with some missing. Of some 160,000 clones detected, 80% to 95% appear once; the ten largest clones hold 0.68%. The sample was blood. These receptors were collected from a woman in her 30s in good health.

The chain employs TRBV5-6 and TRBJ2-7; maybe TRBD2 (5 bases). The germline gives CDR1 SGHDT, CDR2 YYEEEE. The CDR3 runs to 13 residues. Trimming removed 2 bases from V and 2 bases from J, with 8 bases in between. The CDR3 region is CASSFMRAYEQYF. As DNA, the CDR3 is TGTGCCAGCAGCTTTATGAGGGCCTACGAGCAGTACTTC.

The chain recombines TRBV14 with TRBJ2-7, with D unresolved. This CDR3 comprises 14 residues. CDR1 is SGHDN, CDR2 FVKESK, per germline. Trimming cost V 2 bases and J 0 bases, with 8 bases left between them. This CDR3 reads CASSQNSVSYEQYF. Here the CDR3 DNA reads TGTGCCAGCAGCCAAAATTCGGTCTCCTACGAGCAGTACTTC.

To note about this clone: The sample has other DNA sequences that encode this CDR3 too. The chain recombines TRBV7-9 with TRBJ1-1, with a weak D call TRBD1 (6 bases). V lost 5 bases to trimming and J lost 0 bases, with 10 bases between them. CDR3 length: 14 residues. Germline-derived CDR1 and CDR2 are SEHNR and FQNEAQ (reference sequence). The CDR3 region is CASSPGQMNTEAFF. The CDR3 DNA follows: TGTGCCAGCAGCCCGGGACAAATGAACACTGAAGCTTTCTTT.

The chain joins TRBV24-1 to TRBJ1-5; 9 bases match TRBD1. CDR3 length: 14 residues. Unmatched junction bases numbered 8, after V lost 11 bases and J lost 4 bases. Germline V lookup: CDR1 KGHDR, CDR2 SFDVKD. The CDR3 DNA reads TGTGCCATCCAGGGACAGGGCGGAAATCAGCCCCAGCATTTT. It specifies CAIQGQGGNQPQHF.

The CDR3 DNA follows: TGTGCCAGCAGCCCCGGAGTCCAGGGGGAGGGTGAAAAACTGTTTTTT. This encodes CASSPGVQGEGEKLFF. The chain employs TRBV4-2 and TRBJ1-4; 7 nucleotides align to TRBD1. CDR1 is LGHNA and CDR2 is YNFKEQ in the germline V gene. The CDR3 runs 16 residues. After removal of 4 bases from V and 7 bases from J, the junction contained 12 bases not matched to a gene.

This clone appeared a single time. The gene calls are TRBV5-4 and TRBJ2-1; maybe TRBD1 (6 bases). There are 14 residues in the CDR3. Germline values: CDR1 SGHNT, CDR2 YYREEE (reference sequence). V was trimmed by 4 bases and J by 6 bases, leaving 14 bases between them. The DNA for the CDR3 is TGTGCCAGCAGCAGCCAAGCCAGGGGCAATGAGCAGTTCTTC. This gives the protein CASSSQARGNEQFF.

The chain uses TRBV2 and TRBJ1-6; TRBD1 might be the D (5 bases). Germline-derived CDR1 and CDR2 are SNHLY and FYNNEI. Trimming stripped 3 bases from V and 10 bases from J, with 13 bases between. The CDR3 runs 14 residues. The CDR3 reads CASSEGVRRSPLHF. The CDR3 coding sequence is TGTGCCAGCAGTGAGGGGGTGCGGAGATCACCCCTCCACTTT.

The chain couples TRBV5-6 to TRBJ2-3, with 14 bases identical to TRBD2. CDR1 and CDR2 (germline): SGHDT, YYEEEE. This CDR3 comprises 18 residues. Unmatched junction bases numbered 6, after V lost 3 bases and J lost 0 bases. CDR3 bases: TGTGCCAGCAGCTGGCCGGGACTAGCGGGAGACAGCACAGATACGCAGTATTTT. Encoded protein: CASSWPGLAGDSTDTQYF.

The chain uses TRBV6-5 and TRBJ2-1; D is unclear. With 0 bases removed from V and 0 bases from J, the gap between germline ends came to 6 bases. The CDR3 spans 15 residues. Germline CDR1 is MNHEY and CDR2 is SVGAGI. The CDR3 bases are TGTGCCAGCAGTTACTCTGGTCCCTCCTACAATGAGCAGTTCTTC. Amino acids: CASSYSGPSYNEQFF.

The chain combines TRBV4-1 with TRBJ1-5; a possible D gene is TRBD1 (6 bases). V gave up 1 base and J gave up 7 bases, with 14 bases separating them. This CDR3 is built from 15 residues. CDR1 is MGHRA, CDR2 YSYEKL, per germline. Written as DNA, the CDR3 is TGCGCCAGCAGCCAAGGAACAGGGTTGGAGCAGCCCCAGCATTTT. Its translation is CASSQGTGLEQPQHF.

The V gene is TRBV30, the J gene TRBJ2-7; 8 nucleotides agree with TRBD2. Germline CDR1 reads GTSNPN; CDR2 reads SVGIG (reference sequence). J was trimmed by 3 bases and V by 3 bases; bases with no gene match: 4. The CDR3 length is 13 residues. The CDR3 DNA sequence: TGTGCCTGGAGCCGGGGACTAGACTACGAGCAGTACTTC. It encodes CAWSRGLDYEQYF.

In this sample, this clone turned up once. This chain connects TRBV4-1 to TRBJ2-2, with a weak D call TRBD2 (6 bases). Germline V lookup: CDR1 MGHRA, CDR2 YSYEKL. Trimming cost V 6 bases and J 3 bases, with 14 bases left between them. This CDR3 contains 15 residues. The CDR3 spells CASSLGTSYTGELFF. The CDR3 region has the DNA TGCGCCAGCAGTTTAGGGACTTCTTACACCGGGGAGCTGTTTTTT.

The J gene is TRBJ1-6, the V gene TRBV28; 7 bases agree with TRBD1. The V and J ends lost 9 bases and 10 bases, in that order; junction bases with no gene match: 6. Germline CDR1 MDHEN, CDR2 SYDVKM. The CDR3 consists of 12 residues. CDR3 residues: CASLQGRSPLHF. Here the CDR3 DNA reads TGTGCCAGTCTACAGGGGCGCTCACCCCTCCACTTT.

The V call is TRBV12-5, the J call TRBJ2-7; a possible D gene is TRBD2 (5 bases). CDR3 length: 12 residues. Trimming cost V 1 base and J 6 bases, with 7 bases left between them. CDR1 is LGHNT, CDR2 FRNRAP, per germline. This CDR3 reads CASGLGEGEQYF. For the CDR3, the DNA is TGTGCTAGTGGTTTGGGTGAGGGCGAGCAGTACTTC.